These T cell receptor beta chains were read from a single sample in a study of PD-L1 blockade in urothelial cancer. Only in-frame clones appear in the TCRdb table, and some are missing; sequencing was by immunoSEQ multiplex PCR. The sample yields just over 35,000 clones, more than 80% seen once. The material was PBMCs, obtained around atezolizumab (anti-PD-L1) treatment. Source of these receptors: a man aged 35-49 years with urothelial cancer. Both conserved end residues are part of each CDR3. Fields, in order: clone size, V gene, J gene, D gene, CDR3 DNA, CDR3 protein. D genes are given only for firm matches. Only some rows state a clone size, as once, few, many or a class for expanded clones.

size: .
V: TRBV29-1
J: TRBJ2-7
D: TRBD2
DNA: TGCAGCGTTGATAACCCCGGGAGGTCGAACGAGCAGTACTTC
CDR3: CSVDNPGRSNEQYF

size: .
V: TRBV15
J: TRBJ2-1
D: .
DNA: TGTGCCACCAGCAGAGATAATGTGTTGAGCGAGACCTACAATGAGCAGTTCTTC
CDR3: CATSRDNVLSETYNEQFF

size: .
V: TRBV15
J: TRBJ1-2
D: TRBD1
DNA: TGTGCCACCAGCAGAGAGGGAACAATACAGGGGAGAATGGGCTACACCTTC
CDR3: CATSREGTIQGRMGYTF

size: .
V: TRBV6-5
J: TRBJ2-7
D: TRBD1
DNA: TGTGCCAGCAGATCACCGGGACAGAGCTCCTACGAGCAGTACTTC
CDR3: CASRSPGQSSYEQYF

size: .
V: TRBV15
J: TRBJ2-1
D: .
DNA: TGTGCCACCAGCAGAGCTGCGGGCGAGCAGTTCTTC
CDR3: CATSRAAGEQFF

size: .
V: TRBV28
J: TRBJ2-7
D: TRBD2
DNA: TGTGCCAGCAGTACGCCGGGACTAGGAAAAATCTACGAGCAGTACTTC
CDR3: CASSTPGLGKIYEQYF

size: once
V: TRBV5-4
J: TRBJ2-1
D: TRBD1
DNA: TGTGCCAGCAGCCCGGCAAAAACCGGGACAGGGTCCTACAATGAGCAGTTCTTC
CDR3: CASSPAKTGTGSYNEQFF

size: once
V: TRBV28
J: TRBJ2-1
D: .
DNA: TGTGCCAGCAGTTCACATCTGAGGGGGAGAGCCGTGAGCTCCTACAATGAGCAGTTCTTC
CDR3: CASSSHLRGRAVSSYNEQFF

size: .
V: TRBV29-1
J: TRBJ1-1
D: .
DNA: TGCAGCGTTGGCCCCCGGGGCACTGAAGCTTTCTTT
CDR3: CSVGPRGTEAFF

size: .
V: TRBV5-1
J: TRBJ2-5
D: TRBD2
DNA: TGCGCCAGCAGCAAACAGCCAGCGGGAGGGCCGGAGACCCAGTACTTC
CDR3: CASSKQPAGGPETQYF

size: few
V: TRBV20-1
J: TRBJ1-1
D: TRBD1
DNA: TGCAGTTTCAGACAGGGCTATGAAGCTTTCTTT
CDR3: CSFRQGYEAFF

size: .
V: TRBV19
J: TRBJ1-1
D: .
DNA: TGTGCCAGTAGTGAGGGCAACACGGAAGCTTTCTTT
CDR3: CASSEGNTEAFF

size: .
V: TRBV28
J: TRBJ1-2
D: TRBD1
DNA: TGTGCCAGCATCCAAGGTCACCTTTACAGGGGGGCTAACTATGGCTACACCTTC
CDR3: CASIQGHLYRGANYGYTF

size: .
V: TRBV20-1
J: TRBJ1-1
D: .
DNA: TGCAGTGCCACAGGACAGTTCGAAGCTTTCTTT
CDR3: CSATGQFEAFF

size: .
V: TRBV6-1
J: TRBJ1-2
D: .
DNA: TGTGCCAGCAGTGAACCAGGGCGCTACGGCTACACCTTC
CDR3: CASSEPGRYGYTF

size: .
V: TRBV19
J: TRBJ2-2
D: .
DNA: TGTGCCAGTGAGCGGACCGGGGAGCTGTTTTTT
CDR3: CASERTGELFF

size: once
V: TRBV18
J: TRBJ1-1
D: .
DNA: TGTGCCAGCTCACCCGAGACAGGCACTGAAGCTTTCTTT
CDR3: CASSPETGTEAFF

size: .
V: TRBV4-1
J: TRBJ2-1
D: TRBD2
DNA: TGCGCCAGCAGCAATAGCGGGAGGACTATTCAATTTCGGTTCTTC
CDR3: CASSNSGRTIQFRFF

size: .
V: TRBV11-2
J: TRBJ1-1
D: .
DNA: TGTGCCAGCAGCCCGTCCACAGGCACTGAAGCTTTCTTT
CDR3: CASSPSTGTEAFF

size: .
V: TRBV25-1
J: TRBJ1-1
D: TRBD1
DNA: TGTGCCAGCAGGGGGACAGGTCTGAACACTGAAGCTTTCTTT
CDR3: CASRGTGLNTEAFF

size: .
V: TRBV6-1
J: TRBJ2-7
D: TRBD1
DNA: TGTGCCAGCAGTTCCGGGACAGGGAGTGGCGAGCAGTACTTC
CDR3: CASSSGTGSGEQYF

size: once
V: TRBV30
J: TRBJ2-2
D: TRBD2
DNA: TGTGCCTGGAGTTATGCGGGAGCGGGCGGGGAGCTGTTTTTT
CDR3: CAWSYAGAGGELFF

size: few
V: TRBV7-3
J: TRBJ1-5
D: .
DNA: TGTGCCAGCAGCTCACGTCCCCTACGGACAGCCCAATATCGTTATAGCAATCAGCCCCAGCATTTT
CDR3: CASSSRPLRTAQYRYSNQPQHF

size: .
V: TRBV19
J: TRBJ2-1
D: TRBD2
DNA: TGTGCCAGTAGTCCTGGGTCCAGCGGGGGATCCTACAATGAGCAGTTCTTC
CDR3: CASSPGSSGGSYNEQFF

size: .
V: TRBV6-5
J: TRBJ2-4
D: .
DNA: TGTGCCAGCAAAAAGGAGGCGGCCAAAAACATTCAGTACTTC
CDR3: CASKKEAAKNIQYF

size: once
V: TRBV6-4
J: TRBJ2-1
D: TRBD2
DNA: TGTGCCAGCAGCCCACTAGCGGGAGATTCCAGTGAGCAGTTCTTC
CDR3: CASSPLAGDSSEQFF

size: .
V: TRBV7-8
J: TRBJ2-2
D: TRBD1
DNA: TGTGCCAGCAGCTTGACAGGGGTAACCGGGGAGCTGTTTTTT
CDR3: CASSLTGVTGELFF

size: .
V: TRBV7-2
J: TRBJ2-3
D: .
DNA: TGTGCCAGCAGCGTAAATAGCGGAGGGGGACAGGATACGCAGTATTTT
CDR3: CASSVNSGGGQDTQYF

size: .
V: TRBV28
J: TRBJ2-7
D: .
DNA: TGTGCCAGCACCCCTCCCGGAGGGCCGGGTTACGAGCAGTACTTC
CDR3: CASTPPGGPGYEQYF

size: .
V: TRBV9
J: TRBJ1-1
D: TRBD1
DNA: TGTGCCAGCAGCGACCCGGACAGGGACGCCGCGGGCGCGAACACTGAAGCTTTCTTT
CDR3: CASSDPDRDAAGANTEAFF

size: few
V: TRBV7-2
J: TRBJ2-6
D: TRBD2
DNA: TGTGCCAGCAGCTTGGCTAGCGGGGGGTCTGGGGCCAACGTCCTGACTTTC
CDR3: CASSLASGGSGANVLTF

size: .
V: TRBV5-6
J: TRBJ2-3
D: TRBD2
DNA: TGTGCCAGCAGCTTGGCCTACAGAGAGGGAGGGAGAGATACGCAGTATTTT
CDR3: CASSLAYREGGRDTQYF

size: .
V: TRBV5-8
J: TRBJ2-5
D: TRBD2
DNA: TGTGCCAGCAGCACTAGGGGTCTAGCGGGAGAAGAGACCCAGTACTTC
CDR3: CASSTRGLAGEETQYF

size: .
V: TRBV19
J: TRBJ2-1
D: TRBD2
DNA: TGTGCCAGTAGTGTAGCGGGAGAATGGAATGAGCAGTTCTTC
CDR3: CASSVAGEWNEQFF

size: few
V: TRBV6-5
J: TRBJ1-1
D: TRBD1
DNA: TGTGCCAGCAGATATGACAGGGAATGGCCTGAAGCTTTCTTT
CDR3: CASRYDREWPEAFF

size: once
V: TRBV7-2
J: TRBJ1-5
D: .
DNA: TGTGCCAGCAGCTTATCAGGGGGCAATCAGCCCCAGCATTTT
CDR3: CASSLSGGNQPQHF

size: .
V: TRBV28
J: TRBJ2-1
D: .
DNA: TGTGCCAGCAGTTTAGAATCCAGCTCCTACAATGAGCAGTTCTTC
CDR3: CASSLESSSYNEQFF

size: .
V: TRBV10-3
J: TRBJ2-1
D: .
DNA: TGTGCCATCAGTGAGTCGACCCGGGATGAGCAGTTCTTC
CDR3: CAISESTRDEQFF

size: .
V: TRBV10-1
J: TRBJ2-2
D: .
DNA: TGCGCCAGCAGTGAGTCGCCCCGGGGTTACACCGGGGAGCTGTTTTTT
CDR3: CASSESPRGYTGELFF

size: .
V: TRBV5-4
J: TRBJ1-2
D: TRBD1
DNA: TGTGCCAGCAGCTGGGACAGGGGGTCCTATGGCTACACCTTC
CDR3: CASSWDRGSYGYTF

size: .
V: TRBV2
J: TRBJ2-1
D: TRBD2
DNA: TGTGCCAGCAGAAGGGGACTAGCGGGAGGATCCGAGCAGTTCTTC
CDR3: CASRRGLAGGSEQFF

size: .
V: TRBV28
J: TRBJ2-7
D: TRBD1
DNA: TGTGCCAGCAGTTCGTCGGCAGGGGGCCATTCCTACGAGCAGTACTTC
CDR3: CASSSSAGGHSYEQYF

size: .
V: TRBV6-6
J: TRBJ1-5
D: .
DNA: TGTGCCAGCAGTTTAACAGGTATCAATCAGCCCCAGCATTTT
CDR3: CASSLTGINQPQHF

size: .
V: TRBV7-3
J: TRBJ2-1
D: TRBD2
DNA: TGTGCCAGCAGCTCCGGGACTAGCGGGATCGATGAGCAGTTCTTC
CDR3: CASSSGTSGIDEQFF

size: .
V: TRBV29-1
J: TRBJ2-1
D: TRBD2
DNA: TGCAGCGTTCGGGGAGGGGTATACAATGAGCAGTTCTTC
CDR3: CSVRGGVYNEQFF

size: .
V: TRBV7-3
J: TRBJ2-2
D: TRBD2
DNA: TGTGCCAGCAGCATGACTAGCGGGAGAGGCGGGGAGCTGTTTTTT
CDR3: CASSMTSGRGGELFF

size: .
V: TRBV5-1
J: TRBJ2-2
D: TRBD1
DNA: TGCGCCAGCAGCGACAGGGGGGCGGTAACCGGGGAGCTGTTTTTT
CDR3: CASSDRGAVTGELFF

size: .
V: TRBV9
J: TRBJ2-1
D: TRBD1
DNA: TGTGCCAGCAGCGTAGTCGGGACAGGATTCAATGAGCAGTTCTTC
CDR3: CASSVVGTGFNEQFF

size: .
V: TRBV15
J: TRBJ2-3
D: .
DNA: TGTGCCACCAGCGAGTCAAAAGATACGCAGTATTTT
CDR3: CATSESKDTQYF

size: .
V: TRBV10-3
J: TRBJ1-2
D: .
DNA: TGTGCCATCTCGCAGGGTGACTATGGCTACACCTTC
CDR3: CAISQGDYGYTF

size: .
V: TRBV4-1
J: TRBJ2-1
D: TRBD1
DNA: TGCGCCAGCAGACCGGACAGGTACAATGAGCAGTTCTTC
CDR3: CASRPDRYNEQFF

size: .
V: TRBV7-8
J: TRBJ1-2
D: .
DNA: TGTGCCAGCAGTTCCGGGGAGGGCTTTGGCTACACCTTC
CDR3: CASSSGEGFGYTF

size: few
V: TRBV9
J: TRBJ1-1
D: .
DNA: TGTGCCAGCAGCGTAGAAGGGGCTATGAACACTGAAGCTTTCTTT
CDR3: CASSVEGAMNTEAFF

size: .
V: TRBV5-5
J: TRBJ2-7
D: .
DNA: TGTGCCAGCAGCTTGGGGGTCCAAACTAGCGAGCAGTACTTC
CDR3: CASSLGVQTSEQYF